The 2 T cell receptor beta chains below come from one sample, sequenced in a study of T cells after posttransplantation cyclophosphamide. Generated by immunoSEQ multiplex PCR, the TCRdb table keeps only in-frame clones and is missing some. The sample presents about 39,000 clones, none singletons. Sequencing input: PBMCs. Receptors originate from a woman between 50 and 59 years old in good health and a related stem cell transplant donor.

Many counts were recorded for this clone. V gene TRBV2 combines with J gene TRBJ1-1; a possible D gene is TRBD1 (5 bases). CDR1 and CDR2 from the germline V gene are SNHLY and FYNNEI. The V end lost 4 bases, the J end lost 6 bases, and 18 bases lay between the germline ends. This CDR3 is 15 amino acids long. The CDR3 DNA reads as TGTGCCAGCAGTGCCGCCAAGCAAGTGGGGCCTGAAGCTTTCTTT. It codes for CASSAAKQVGPEAFF.

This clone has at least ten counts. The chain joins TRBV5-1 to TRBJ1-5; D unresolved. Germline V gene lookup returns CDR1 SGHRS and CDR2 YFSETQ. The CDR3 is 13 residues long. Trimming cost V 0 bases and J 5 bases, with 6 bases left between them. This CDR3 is CASSLDFDQPQHF. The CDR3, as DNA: TGCGCCAGCAGCTTGGATTTCGATCAGCCCCAGCATTTT.